A selection of T cell receptor beta chains follows, all from one sample in a study of neurological immune-mediated disorders. One entry per CDR3 protein, called by TCRdb with MiXCR from the 5' RACE reads. The sample has about 62,000 distinct CDR3 sequences, around 5.2% seen once; the top ten hold about 3.2%. Sequencing was done on a sample of PBMCs. These receptor sequences come from a woman in her forties or fifties with multiple sclerosis. Each CDR3 is given with its conserved first and last residue. A D gene is named only where the DNA matches it firmly. The size of a clone is reported for some rows only, either as once, few or many, or as a class for expanded clones.

TRBJ1-2 | many | TRBV5-1 | TRBD1 | CASSSMGQGYNYGYTF | TGCGCCAGCAGCTCGATGGGACAGGGGTACAACTATGGCTACACCTTC
TRBJ1-2 | many | TRBV20-1 | TRBD1 | CSARGTPGQGYTF | TGCAGTGCTAGAGGAACCCCGGGACAGGGCTACACCTTC
TRBJ1-1 | many | TRBV6-5 | . | CASREGVSTEAFF | TGTGCCAGCAGGGAGGGGGTAAGCACTGAAGCTTTCTTT
TRBJ1-2 | many | TRBV20-1 | . | CSASRTAGYYGYTF | TGCAGTGCTAGCCGGACAGCCGGTTACTATGGCTACACCTTC
TRBJ1-1 | many | TRBV14 | . | CASSLDRMNTEAFF | TGTGCCAGCAGCCTTGACAGGATGAACACTGAAGCTTTCTTT
TRBJ2-7 | . | TRBV7-9 | . | CASSLEMAVYEQYF | TGTGCCAGCAGCTTAGAGATGGCTGTCTACGAGCAGTACTTC
TRBJ1-1 | . | TRBV27 | . | CASSLRSAMNTEAFF | TGTGCCAGCAGTTTACGGAGCGCTATGAACACTGAAGCTTTCTTT
TRBJ1-1 | . | TRBV27 | . | CASSSQGYTEAFF | TGTGCCAGCAGTTCACAGGGCTACACTGAAGCTTTCTTT
TRBJ2-7 | . | TRBV7-9 | . | CASSFWERDYEQYF | TGTGCCAGCAGCTTTTGGGAAAGGGACTACGAGCAGTACTTC
TRBJ2-2 | many | TRBV10-2 | . | CASNGLWDTGELFF | TGCGCCAGCAACGGACTTTGGGACACCGGGGAGCTGTTTTTT
TRBJ1-4 | many | TRBV7-2 | . | CASSRIATNEKLFF | TGTGCCAGCAGCAGAATTGCAACTAATGAAAAACTGTTTTTT
TRBJ1-4 | many | TRBV5-1 | TRBD1 | CASSLGQGEKLFF | TGCGCCAGCAGCTTGGGACAGGGGGAAAAACTGTTTTTT
TRBJ1-4 | many | TRBV7-9 | . | CASSSNPAANEKLFF | TGTGCCAGCAGCTCTAATCCGGCAGCAAATGAAAAACTGTTTTTT
TRBJ2-2 | many | TRBV5-1 | . | CASSEYTGELFF | TGCGCCAGCAGCGAGTACACCGGGGAGCTGTTTTTT
TRBJ1-3 | . | TRBV7-9 | . | CASSLGQTGNTIYF | TGTGCCAGCAGCTTAGGCCAGACTGGAAACACCATATATTTT
TRBJ2-3 | few | TRBV5-1 | TRBD2 | CASSLLAGGTDTQYF | TGCGCCAGCAGCTTACTAGCGGGAGGCACAGATACGCAGTATTTT
TRBJ1-6 | few | TRBV6-5 | . | CASSHLDGNSPLNF | TGTGCCAGCAGTCACCTCGACGGTAATTCACCCCTCAACTTT
TRBJ2-5 | many | TRBV11-2 | TRBD1 | CASSPGGTGKTQYF | TGTGCCAGCAGCCCAGGAGGGACAGGGAAGACCCAGTACTTC
TRBJ1-2 | many | TRBV29-1 | . | CSVAHSGYGYTF | TGCAGCGTTGCCCACTCAGGGTATGGCTACACCTTC
TRBJ1-6 | many | TRBV20-1 | . | CGLRGNSSPLNF | TGCGGGCTCCGGGGGAATTCTTCACCCCTCAACTTT
TRBJ1-5 | . | TRBV6-2/TRBV6-3 | TRBD1 | CAGKPDRAIQPQHF | TGTGCCGGCAAACCGGACAGGGCTATTCAGCCCCAGCATTTT
TRBJ1-2 | many | TRBV12-3/TRBV12-4 | TRBD1 | CASSLQGGGGYTF | TGTGCCAGCAGTCTTCAGGGGGGCGGGGGCTACACCTTC
TRBJ1-2 | many | TRBV12-3/TRBV12-4 | TRBD1 | CASSRYRDRGYGYTF | TGTGCCAGCAGTAGATACCGGGACAGGGGTTATGGCTACACCTTC
TRBJ2-2 | many | TRBV11-2 | . | CASSLLTDTGELFF | TGTGCCAGCAGCTTACTAACAGACACCGGGGAGCTGTTTTTT
TRBJ2-1 | . | TRBV20-1 | TRBD2 | CSARSSGGSSYNEQFF | TGCAGTGCTAGATCTAGCGGGGGGAGCTCCTACAATGAGCAGTTCTTC
TRBJ2-1 | many | TRBV13 | . | CASSFMGQNEQFF | TGTGCCAGCAGCTTTATGGGGCAAAATGAGCAGTTCTTC
TRBJ2-7 | many | TRBV9 | TRBD2 | CASSVSGVSSYEQYF | TGTGCCAGCAGTGTTAGCGGGGTGAGCTCCTACGAGCAGTACTTC
TRBJ2-6 | many | TRBV12-5 | . | CASGLVRSTNLLLGVPSGANVLTF | TGTGCTAGTGGTTTGGTACGGTCGACGAACCTCCTCCTCGGCGTTCCCTCTGGGGCCAACGTCCTGACTTTC
TRBJ1-2 | many | TRBV29-1 | TRBD1 | CSGIEQGAFGYTF | TGCAGCGGTATAGAACAGGGGGCCTTTGGCTACACCTTC
TRBJ2-2 | . | TRBV12-3/TRBV12-4 | TRBD2 | CASSLRLAGTNTGELFF | TGTGCCAGCAGTTTAAGACTAGCGGGGACGAACACCGGGGAGCTGTTTTTT
TRBJ1-4 | . | TRBV20-1 | . | CSALPGADIEKLFF | TGCAGTGCCCTCCCAGGGGCAGACATTGAAAAACTGTTTTTT
TRBJ2-3 | . | TRBV21-1 | . | CASSICFEGLCTDTQYF | TGTGCCAGCAGCATTTGCTTTGAGGGACTTTGCACAGATACGCAGTATTTT
TRBJ2-1 | many | TRBV20-1 | . | CSAPSLEQVSYNEQFF | TGCAGTGCTCCATCATTGGAACAGGTTTCCTACAATGAGCAGTTCTTC
TRBJ1-5 | many | TRBV2 | . | CASSGTEGNQPQHF | TGTGCCAGCAGCGGGACGGAGGGCAATCAGCCCCAGCATTTT
TRBJ2-1 | many | TRBV11-2 | TRBD2 | CASSLDPASGGRDEQFF | TGTGCCAGCAGCTTAGATCCGGCTAGCGGGGGACGGGATGAGCAGTTCTTC
TRBJ2-3 | few | TRBV4-1 | TRBD2 | CASSQDSAGDTDTQYF | TGCGCCAGCAGCCAAGATTCAGCGGGGGATACAGATACGCAGTATTTT
TRBJ2-1 | many | TRBV15 | . | CATSRIGEYAYNEQFF | TGTGCCACCAGCAGGATCGGGGAATACGCCTACAATGAGCAGTTCTTC
TRBJ2-5 | many | TRBV12-3/TRBV12-4 | TRBD2 | CASSISGGRETQYF | TGTGCCAGCAGTATTAGCGGGGGGCGGGAGACCCAGTACTTC
TRBJ2-5 | many | TRBV4-1 | . | CASSQDGPGETQYF | TGCGCCAGCAGCCAAGATGGCCCGGGGGAGACCCAGTACTTC
TRBJ2-1 | many | TRBV10-3 | . | CAISESGRIYNEQFF | TGTGCCATCAGTGAGTCTGGCCGGATTTACAATGAGCAGTTCTTC
TRBJ2-1 | many | TRBV20-1 | . | CSVSEGPQGFF | TGCAGTGTCTCGGAGGGGCCCCAGGGGTTCTTC
TRBJ2-3 | many | TRBV28 | . | CASSPDLGGDTQYF | TGTGCCAGCAGTCCCGACCTGGGTGGAGATACGCAGTATTTT
TRBJ1-6 | few | TRBV28 | TRBD1 | CASSLFMGTGDSPLHF | TGTGCCAGCAGTTTATTCATGGGGACAGGTGATTCACCCCTACACTTT
TRBJ1-1 | many | TRBV7-9 | . | CASRHGGVSHAEAFF | TGTGCCAGCAGGCATGGAGGCGTTTCTCACGCTGAAGCTTTCTTT
TRBJ2-2 | . | TRBV28 | TRBD2 | CAIQDPSGGRGGELFF | TGTGCCATCCAGGACCCCAGCGGGGGCCGGGGCGGGGAGCTGTTTTTT
TRBJ2-5 | few | TRBV20-1 | TRBD2 | CSAMRGGRETQYF | TGCAGTGCTATGCGGGGGGGACGCGAGACCCAGTACTTC
TRBJ1-6 | many | TRBV9 | . | CASGTGYNSPLHF | TGTGCCAGCGGGACGGGGTATAATTCACCCCTCCACTTT
TRBJ2-2 | many | TRBV5-1 | TRBD1 | CASSVRDRNTGELFF | TGCGCCAGCAGCGTCCGGGACAGGAACACCGGGGAGCTGTTTTTT
TRBJ2-2 | many | TRBV3-1 | TRBD1 | CASSRDSANTGELFF | TGTGCCAGCAGCCGGGACAGTGCGAACACCGGGGAGCTGTTTTTT
TRBJ2-3 | many | TRBV9 | . | CASSVSVDSDTQYF | TGTGCCAGCAGCGTATCGGTAGATTCAGATACGCAGTATTTT
TRBJ2-3 | few | TRBV5-1 | TRBD1 | CASSIRTGEKDTQYF | TGCGCCAGCAGCATAAGGACAGGGGAAAAAGATACGCAGTATTTT
TRBJ1-2 | many | TRBV5-5 | . | CASIWFEGPTGYGYTF | TGTGCCAGCATCTGGTTTGAGGGGCCTACGGGCTATGGCTACACCTTC
TRBJ2-2 | many | TRBV29-1 | . | CSAAEQQGRVTGELFF | TGCAGCGCCGCCGAACAACAGGGGAGGGTAACCGGGGAGCTGTTTTTT
TRBJ1-2 | many | TRBV20-1 | . | CSARKEESYTF | TGCAGTGCTAGAAAGGAGGAAAGCTACACCTTC
TRBJ1-2 | few | TRBV15 | . | CATSSLQLHYGYTF | TGTGCCACCAGCAGCCTCCAGCTTCACTATGGCTACACCTTC
TRBJ2-1 | many | TRBV28 | TRBD2 | CASSSAGLAGFNEQFF | TGTGCCAGCAGTAGCGCGGGGCTAGCGGGTTTTAATGAGCAGTTCTTC
TRBJ1-5 | many | TRBV2 | . | CASRDGLSNQPQHF | TGTGCCAGCAGGGACGGACTTAGCAATCAGCCCCAGCATTTT
TRBJ1-2 | many | TRBV20-1 | . | CSARDQRGDYGYTF | TGCAGTGCTAGAGATCAGAGGGGCGACTATGGCTACACCTTC